This is a list of T cell receptor beta chains from one sample in a study of OX40 agonist ivuxolimab in advanced cancers. TCRdb's copy holds only in-frame clones and misses some; the assay was immunoSEQ multiplex PCR. The profile covers approximately 61,000 clones, with about nine tenths appearing a single time and roughly 20% taken by the ten largest. Sequenced here: CD4+ or CD8+ T cells sorted from blood, sampled in a trial of the OX40 agonist ivuxolimab. These TCRs come from an adult with an advanced solid tumor such as melanoma, head and neck, liver or kidney cancer. CDR3s include the opening cysteine and the closing phenylalanine or tryptophan. The order of the fields is J gene, D gene, clone size, V gene, CDR3 protein, CDR3 DNA. D genes are given only for firm matches. The size field is filled for only some rows; it gives once, few, many or a size class.

TRBJ1-3 | NA | NA | TRBV11-2 | CASTTVGNTIYF | TGTGCCAGCACGACTGTTGGAAACACCATATATTTT
TRBJ1-5 | TRBD1 | NA | TRBV9 | CASSAGTGHQPQHF | TGTGCCAGCAGCGCAGGGACAGGGCATCAGCCCCAGCATTTT
TRBJ2-7 | NA | NA | TRBV5-4 | CASSQDRYEQYF | TGTGCCAGCAGCCAGGACAGATACGAGCAGTACTTC
TRBJ1-2 | NA | NA | TRBV4-1 | CASSQGLSGYGYTF | TGCGCCAGCAGCCAAGGTTTGTCGGGGTATGGCTACACCTTC
TRBJ1-4 | NA | NA | TRBV29-1 | CSVRAAYEKLFF | TGCAGCGTTCGAGCCGCCTATGAAAAACTGTTTTTT
TRBJ1-1 | NA | NA | TRBV7-9 | CASSLVNGKTEAFF | TGTGCCAGCAGCTTAGTAAACGGAAAGACTGAAGCTTTCTTT
TRBJ1-6 | NA | NA | TRBV2 | CASSSSQGGFISPLHF | TGTGCCAGCAGCTCGTCTCAGGGTGGGTTTATTTCACCCCTCCACTTT
TRBJ1-1 | NA | few | TRBV19 | CASSKGMNTEAFF | TGTGCCAGTAGCAAGGGAATGAACACTGAAGCTTTCTTT
TRBJ2-3 | NA | NA | TRBV28 | CACRGLAEPGTQYF | TGTGCCTGCAGGGGGCTAGCGGAACCAGGTACGCAGTATTTT
TRBJ2-2 | TRBD1 | NA | TRBV6-6 | CASSYSTGGTGELFF | TGTGCCAGCAGTTACTCGACAGGGGGAACCGGGGAGCTGTTTTTT
TRBJ2-7 | NA | NA | TRBV27 | CASSGDGGSYEQYF | TGTGCCAGTTCCGGGGACGGGGGCTCCTACGAGCAGTACTTC
TRBJ1-4 | TRBD1 | NA | TRBV18 | CASSLGQGHEKLFF | TGTGCCAGCTCACTGGGACAGGGGCATGAAAAACTGTTTTTT
TRBJ2-7 | TRBD1 | NA | TRBV19 | CASRASGTGGAYEQYF | TGTGCCAGTAGAGCCTCCGGGACAGGGGGCGCTTACGAGCAGTACTTC
TRBJ2-3 | TRBD2 | NA | TRBV15 | CATTPRRGGLTDTQYF | TGTGCCACCACCCCAAGGCGGGGGGGCCTCACAGATACGCAGTATTTT
TRBJ2-3 | NA | once | TRBV27 | CASSLSPDTQYF | TGTGCCAGCAGTTTATCGCCAGATACGCAGTATTTT
TRBJ1-1 | NA | few | TRBV7-8 | CASSLGGVNTEAFF | TGTGCCAGCAGCTTGGGGGGTGTGAACACTGAAGCTTTCTTT
TRBJ1-5 | NA | NA | TRBV29-1 | CSVGTLDSNQPQHF | TGCAGCGTAGGGACACTAGATAGCAATCAGCCCCAGCATTTT
TRBJ1-4 | NA | NA | TRBV19 | CASSIEGATNEKLFF | TGTGCCAGTAGTATAGAGGGGGCAACTAATGAAAAACTGTTTTTT
TRBJ1-1 | TRBD1 | once | TRBV9 | CASSGDSKNTEAFF | TGTGCCAGCAGTGGGGACAGTAAGAACACTGAAGCTTTCTTT
TRBJ1-1 | NA | NA | TRBV6-1 | CASSEGGGGIDTEAFF | TGTGCCAGCAGTGAAGGGGGAGGGGGTATCGACACTGAAGCTTTCTTT
TRBJ1-4 | TRBD1 | many | TRBV15 | CATSRTGQGGEKLFF | TGTGCCACCAGCAGAACCGGACAGGGCGGGGAAAAACTGTTTTTT
TRBJ2-7 | NA | NA | TRBV6-1 | CASSDRAFISYEQYF | TGTGCCAGCAGTGATCGGGCCTTTATCTCCTACGAGCAGTACTTC
TRBJ2-1 | NA | NA | TRBV27 | CASSLGQYNEQFF | TGTGCCAGCAGTTTGGGGCAATACAATGAGCAGTTCTTC
TRBJ1-4 | NA | NA | TRBV11-2 | CASSWEATNEKLFF | TGTGCCAGCAGCTGGGAGGCAACTAATGAAAAACTGTTTTTT
TRBJ2-2 | NA | NA | TRBV19 | CASSIDFNGELFF | TGTGCCAGTAGTATAGACTTTAACGGGGAGCTGTTTTTT
TRBJ1-5 | NA | NA | TRBV28 | CASSPNQPQHF | TGTGCCAGCAGTCCCAATCAGCCCCAGCATTTT
TRBJ1-4 | NA | once | TRBV6-6 | CASSYSRRGEKLFF | TGTGCCAGCAGTTACTCGCGGAGGGGCGAAAAACTGTTTTTT
TRBJ2-3 | NA | NA | TRBV11-3 | CASSLGQGVDTQYF | TGTGCCAGCAGCTTAGGGCAGGGTGTAGATACGCAGTATTTT
TRBJ1-2 | NA | NA | TRBV28 | CASRQDGNYGYTF | TGTGCCAGCAGACAGGACGGGAACTATGGCTACACCTTC